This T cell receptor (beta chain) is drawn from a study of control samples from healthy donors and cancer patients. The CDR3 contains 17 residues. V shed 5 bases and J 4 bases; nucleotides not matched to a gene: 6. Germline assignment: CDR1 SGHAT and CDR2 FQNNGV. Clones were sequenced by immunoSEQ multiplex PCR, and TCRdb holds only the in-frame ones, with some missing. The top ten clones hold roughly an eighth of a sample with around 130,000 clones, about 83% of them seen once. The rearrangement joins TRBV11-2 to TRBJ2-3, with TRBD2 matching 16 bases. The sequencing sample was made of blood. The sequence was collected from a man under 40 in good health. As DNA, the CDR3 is TGTGCCAGCAGCACCGGGACTAGCGGGGGGGTGTCAGATACGCAGTATTTT. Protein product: CASSTGTSGGVSDTQYF.